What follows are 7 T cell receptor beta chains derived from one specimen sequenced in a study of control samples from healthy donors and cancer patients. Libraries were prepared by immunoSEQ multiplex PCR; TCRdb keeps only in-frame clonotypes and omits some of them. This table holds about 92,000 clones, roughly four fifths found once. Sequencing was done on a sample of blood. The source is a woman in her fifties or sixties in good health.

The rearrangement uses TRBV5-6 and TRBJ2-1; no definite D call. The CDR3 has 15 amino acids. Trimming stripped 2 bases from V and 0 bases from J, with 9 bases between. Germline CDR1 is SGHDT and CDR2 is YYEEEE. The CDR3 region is CASSFWQNSYNEQFF. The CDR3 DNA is TGTGCCAGCAGCTTCTGGCAAAACTCCTACAATGAGCAGTTCTTC.

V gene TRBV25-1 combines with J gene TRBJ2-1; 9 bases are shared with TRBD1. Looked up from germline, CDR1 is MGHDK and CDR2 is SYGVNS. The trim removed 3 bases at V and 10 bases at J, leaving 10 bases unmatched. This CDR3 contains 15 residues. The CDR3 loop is CASSDLRTGAGEQFF. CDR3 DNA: TGTGCCAGCAGTGATCTCCGGACAGGGGCAGGCGAGCAGTTCTTC.

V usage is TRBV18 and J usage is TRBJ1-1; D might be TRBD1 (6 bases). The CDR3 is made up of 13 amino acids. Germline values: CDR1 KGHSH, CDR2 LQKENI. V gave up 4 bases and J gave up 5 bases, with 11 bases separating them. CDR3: CASSRQESTEAFF. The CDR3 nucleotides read TGTGCCAGCTCACGACAGGAGAGTACTGAAGCTTTCTTT.

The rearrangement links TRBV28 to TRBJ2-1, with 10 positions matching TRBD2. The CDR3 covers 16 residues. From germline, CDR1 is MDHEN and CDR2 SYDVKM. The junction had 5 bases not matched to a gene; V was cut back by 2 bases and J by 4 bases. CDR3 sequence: CASSLGAGGLYNEQFF. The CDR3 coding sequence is TGTGCCAGCAGTTTAGGAGCGGGAGGGCTATACAATGAGCAGTTCTTC.

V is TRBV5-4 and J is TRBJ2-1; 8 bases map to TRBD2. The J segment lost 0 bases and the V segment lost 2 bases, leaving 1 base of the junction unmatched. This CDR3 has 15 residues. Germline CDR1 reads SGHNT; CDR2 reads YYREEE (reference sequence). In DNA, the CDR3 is TGTGCCAGCAGCTTCGCGGGAGGCTCCTACAATGAGCAGTTCTTC. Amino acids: CASSFAGGSYNEQFF.

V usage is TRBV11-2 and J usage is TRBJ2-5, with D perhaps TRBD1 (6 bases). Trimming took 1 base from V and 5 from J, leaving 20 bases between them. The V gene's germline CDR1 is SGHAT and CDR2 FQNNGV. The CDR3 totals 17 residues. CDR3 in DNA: TGTGCCAGCAGCTTAGGATCCTACAGGGCGGTGGGGGAGACCCAGTACTTC. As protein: CASSLGSYRAVGETQYF. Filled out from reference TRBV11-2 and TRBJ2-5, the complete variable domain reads EAGVAQSPRYKIIEKRQSVAFWCNPISGHATLYWYQQILGQGPKLLIQFQNNGVVDDSQLPKDRFSAERLKGVDSTLKIQPAKLEDSAVYLCASSLGSYRAVGETQYFGPGTRLLVL.

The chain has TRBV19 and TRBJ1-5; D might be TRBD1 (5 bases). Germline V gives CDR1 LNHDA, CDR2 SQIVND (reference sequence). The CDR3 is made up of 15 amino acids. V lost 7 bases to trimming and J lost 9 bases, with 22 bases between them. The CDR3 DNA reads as TGTGCCAGTAAGACAGCTTCCCTACCCTCGGTGCCCCAGCATTTT. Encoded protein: CASKTASLPSVPQHF. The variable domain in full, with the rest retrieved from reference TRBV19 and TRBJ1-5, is DGGITQSPKYLFRKEGQNVTLSCEQNLNHDAMYWYRQDPGQGLRLIYYSQIVNDFQKGDIAEGYSVSREKKESFPLTVTSAQKNPTAFYLCASKTASLPSVPQHFGDGTRLSIL.